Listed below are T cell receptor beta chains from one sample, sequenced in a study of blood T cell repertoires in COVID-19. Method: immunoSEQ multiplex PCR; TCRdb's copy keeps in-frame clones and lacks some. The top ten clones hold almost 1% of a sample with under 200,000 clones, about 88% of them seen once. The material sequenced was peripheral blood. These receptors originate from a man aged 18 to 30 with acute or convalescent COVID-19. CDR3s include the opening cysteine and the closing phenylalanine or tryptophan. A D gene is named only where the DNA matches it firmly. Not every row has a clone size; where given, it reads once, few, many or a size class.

CASRVTGSSDNEQFF,TGTGCCAGCAGGGTGACTGGTTCTTCTGACAATGAGCAGTTCTTC,TRBV6-6,once,TRBJ2-1,-
CASSQLLGPDTQYF,TGTGCCAGCAGCCAACTGCTGGGGCCAGATACGCAGTATTTT,TRBV14,-,TRBJ2-3,-
CASSQDPPGFGNSPLHF,TGTGCCAGCAGCCAAGATCCACCCGGGTTTGGTAATTCACCCCTCCACTTT,TRBV3-1/TRBV3-2,-,TRBJ1-6,-
CASRPTGLAGGGQFF,TGTGCCAGCAGACCCACCGGACTAGCGGGGGGCGGGCAGTTCTTC,TRBV2,-,TRBJ2-1,TRBD2
CASSNRGNQETQYF,TGCGCCAGCAGCAACCGGGGTAACCAAGAGACCCAGTACTTC,TRBV4-1,once,TRBJ2-5,-
CASSLWDWGAEAFF,TGTGCCAGCAGCTTATGGGACTGGGGCGCTGAAGCTTTCTTT,TRBV7-8,once,TRBJ1-1,-
CAINADSSNQPQHF,TGTGCCATCAATGCCGACAGTAGCAATCAGCCCCAGCATTTT,TRBV10-3,-,TRBJ1-5,-
CASDRRLDTEAFF,TGTGCTTCGGACAGGCGGTTGGACACTGAAGCTTTCTTT,TRBV7-9,-,TRBJ1-1,TRBD1
CASSLTYPGGGTGELFF,TGCGCCAGCAGCCTGACTTACCCAGGGGGCGGTACCGGGGAGCTGTTTTTT,TRBV4-1,-,TRBJ2-2,TRBD1
CASSSPPETQYF,TGTGCCAGCTCATCACCCCCTGAGACCCAGTACTTC,TRBV18,-,TRBJ2-5,-
CATSAQGSNQPQHF,TGTGCCACCAGCGCTCAGGGAAGCAATCAGCCCCAGCATTTT,TRBV15,-,TRBJ1-5,-
CASGTGGGNTIYF,TGTGCCAGCGGAACAGGGGGTGGAAACACCATATATTTT,TRBV27,-,TRBJ1-3,TRBD1
CASSGIDSHNEQFF,TGTGCCAGCAGTGGAATAGACAGCCACAATGAGCAGTTCTTC,TRBV25-1,-,TRBJ2-1,-
CATSRDPRGTNEKLFF,TGTGCCACCAGCAGAGATCCTCGGGGAACTAATGAAAAACTGTTTTTT,TRBV15,-,TRBJ1-4,-
CASSVGQGNGYTF,TGTGCCAGCAGCGTAGGGCAGGGAAATGGCTACACCTTC,TRBV9,-,TRBJ1-2,-
CATRVSGGGGWTEAFF,TGTGCCACCAGAGTGTCAGGGGGAGGAGGTTGGACTGAAGCTTTCTTT,TRBV24-1,-,TRBJ1-1,TRBD1
CATSRATGGVTNEKLFF,TGTGCCACCAGCAGAGCTACCGGCGGAGTAACTAATGAAAAACTGTTTTTT,TRBV15,-,TRBJ1-4,-
CASSLGTQETQYF,TGTGCCAGCAGCTTAGGGACACAAGAGACCCAGTACTTC,TRBV7-3,-,TRBJ2-5,-
CASSLSHSSYNEQFF,TGTGCCAGCAGTTTATCGCATAGCTCCTACAATGAGCAGTTCTTC,TRBV27,-,TRBJ2-1,-